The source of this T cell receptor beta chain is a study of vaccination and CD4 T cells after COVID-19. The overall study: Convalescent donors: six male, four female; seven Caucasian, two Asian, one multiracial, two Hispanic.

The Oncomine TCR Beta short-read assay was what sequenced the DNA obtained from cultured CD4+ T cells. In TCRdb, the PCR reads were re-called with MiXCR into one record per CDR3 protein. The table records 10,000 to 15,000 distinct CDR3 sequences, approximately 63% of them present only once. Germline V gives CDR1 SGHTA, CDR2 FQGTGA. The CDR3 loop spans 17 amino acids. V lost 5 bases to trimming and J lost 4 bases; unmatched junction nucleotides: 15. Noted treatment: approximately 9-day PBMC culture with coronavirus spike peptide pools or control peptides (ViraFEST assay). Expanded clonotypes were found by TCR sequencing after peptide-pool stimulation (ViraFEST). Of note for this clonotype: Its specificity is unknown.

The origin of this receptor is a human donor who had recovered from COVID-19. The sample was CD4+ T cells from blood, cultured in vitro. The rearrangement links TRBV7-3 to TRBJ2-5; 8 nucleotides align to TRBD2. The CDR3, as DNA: TGTGCCAGCAGCCCAACCGGGGGGGAATACTTCCCAGAGACCCAGTACTTC. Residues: CASSPTGGEYFPETQYF.